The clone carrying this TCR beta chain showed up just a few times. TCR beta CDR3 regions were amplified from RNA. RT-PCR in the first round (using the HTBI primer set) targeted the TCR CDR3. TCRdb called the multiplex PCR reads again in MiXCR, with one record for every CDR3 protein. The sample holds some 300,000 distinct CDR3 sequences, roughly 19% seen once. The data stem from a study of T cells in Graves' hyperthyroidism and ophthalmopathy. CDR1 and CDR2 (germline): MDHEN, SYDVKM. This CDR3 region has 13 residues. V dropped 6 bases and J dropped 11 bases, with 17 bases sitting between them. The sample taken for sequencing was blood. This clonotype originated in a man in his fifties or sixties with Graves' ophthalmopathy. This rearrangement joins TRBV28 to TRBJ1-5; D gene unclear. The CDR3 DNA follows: TGTGCCAGCAGCTTCTTGTCAGTCTGGGCCCAGCATTTT. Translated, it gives CASSFLSVWAQHF.